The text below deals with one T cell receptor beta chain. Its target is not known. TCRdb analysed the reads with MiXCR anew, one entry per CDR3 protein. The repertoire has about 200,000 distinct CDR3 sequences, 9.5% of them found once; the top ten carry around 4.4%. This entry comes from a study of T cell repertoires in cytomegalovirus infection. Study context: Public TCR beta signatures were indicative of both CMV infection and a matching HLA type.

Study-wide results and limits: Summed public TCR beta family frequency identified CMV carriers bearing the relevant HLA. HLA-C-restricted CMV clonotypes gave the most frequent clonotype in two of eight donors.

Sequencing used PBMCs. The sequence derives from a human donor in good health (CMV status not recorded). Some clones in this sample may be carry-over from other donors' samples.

This CDR3 is CASMTSGGNEQFF. The CDR3 DNA reads as TGTGCCAGCATGACTAGCGGGGGCAATGAGCAGTTCTTC. V is TRBV12-3 or TRBV12-4 and J is TRBJ2-1, with TRBD2 matching over 12 bases. V dropped 7 bases and J dropped 6; count of bases not matched to a gene: 1. The CDR3 has 13 residues.